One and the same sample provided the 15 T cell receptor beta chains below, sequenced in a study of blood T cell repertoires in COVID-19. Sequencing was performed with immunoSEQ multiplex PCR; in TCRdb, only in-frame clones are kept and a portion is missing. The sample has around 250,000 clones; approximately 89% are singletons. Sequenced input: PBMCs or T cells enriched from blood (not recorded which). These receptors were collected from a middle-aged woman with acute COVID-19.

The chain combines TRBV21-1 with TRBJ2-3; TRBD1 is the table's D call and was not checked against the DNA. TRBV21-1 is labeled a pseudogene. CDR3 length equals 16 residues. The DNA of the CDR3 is TGTGCCAGCAGCACTAGAGGAGGACAGGTCACAGATACGCAGTATTTT. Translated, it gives CASSTRGGQVTDTQYF.

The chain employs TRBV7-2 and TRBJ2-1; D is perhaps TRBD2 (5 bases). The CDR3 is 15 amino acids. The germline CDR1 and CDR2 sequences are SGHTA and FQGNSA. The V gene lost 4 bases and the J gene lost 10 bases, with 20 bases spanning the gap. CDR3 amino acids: CASSSAPQEASEQFF. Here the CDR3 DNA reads TGTGCCAGCAGCTCAGCCCCCCAGGAGGCTTCCGAGCAGTTCTTC.

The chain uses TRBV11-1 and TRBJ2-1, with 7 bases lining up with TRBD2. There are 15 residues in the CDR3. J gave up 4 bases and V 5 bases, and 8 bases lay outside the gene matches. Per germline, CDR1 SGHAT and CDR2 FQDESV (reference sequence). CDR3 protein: CASSPRTSAYNEQFF. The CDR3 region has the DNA TGTGCCAGCAGCCCAAGGACTAGTGCATACAATGAGCAGTTCTTC. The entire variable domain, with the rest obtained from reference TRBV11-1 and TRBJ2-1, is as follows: EAEVAQSPRYKITEKSQAVAFWCDPISGHATLYWYRQILGQGPELLVQFQDESVVDDSQLPKDRFSAERLKGVDSTLKIQPAELGDSAMYLCASSPRTSAYNEQFFGPGTRLTVL.

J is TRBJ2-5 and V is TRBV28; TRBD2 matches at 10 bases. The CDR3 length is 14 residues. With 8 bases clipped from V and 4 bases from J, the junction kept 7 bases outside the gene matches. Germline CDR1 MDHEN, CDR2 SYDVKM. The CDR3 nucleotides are TGTGCCAGCTTGACTAGCGGGCCGTCAGAGACCCAGTACTTC. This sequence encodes CASLTSGPSETQYF.

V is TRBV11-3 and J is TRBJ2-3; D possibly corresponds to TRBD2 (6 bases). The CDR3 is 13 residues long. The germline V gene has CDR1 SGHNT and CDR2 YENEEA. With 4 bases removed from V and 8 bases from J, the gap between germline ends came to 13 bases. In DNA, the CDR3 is TGTGCCAGCAGCTCAGATCTCGGGGGTACGCAGTATTTT. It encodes CASSSDLGGTQYF.

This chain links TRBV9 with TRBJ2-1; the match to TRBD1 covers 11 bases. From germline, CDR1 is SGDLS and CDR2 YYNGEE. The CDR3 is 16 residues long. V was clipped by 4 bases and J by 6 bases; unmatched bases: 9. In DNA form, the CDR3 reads TGTGCCAGCAGCTTGACCGGGGACAGGGGGTTCAATGAGCAGTTCTTC. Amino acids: CASSLTGDRGFNEQFF.

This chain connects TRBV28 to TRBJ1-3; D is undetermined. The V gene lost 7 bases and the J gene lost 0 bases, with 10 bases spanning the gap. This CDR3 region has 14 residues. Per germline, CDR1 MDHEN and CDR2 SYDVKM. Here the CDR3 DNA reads TGTGCCAGCATTTCGGTCGGCTCTGGAAACACCATATATTTT. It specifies CASISVGSGNTIYF.

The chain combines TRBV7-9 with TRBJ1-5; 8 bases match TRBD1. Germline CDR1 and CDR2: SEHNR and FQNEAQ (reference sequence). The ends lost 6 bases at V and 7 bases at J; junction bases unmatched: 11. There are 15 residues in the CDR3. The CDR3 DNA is TGTGCCAGCAGTTCGGACAGGGAGGCCGGGCAGCCCCAGCATTTT. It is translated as CASSSDREAGQPQHF.

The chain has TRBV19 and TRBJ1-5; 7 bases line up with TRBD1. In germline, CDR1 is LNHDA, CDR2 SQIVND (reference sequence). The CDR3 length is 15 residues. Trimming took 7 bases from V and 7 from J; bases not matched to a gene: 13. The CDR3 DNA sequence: TGTGCCAGTATCCCCGCGACAGGGTCGAACCAGCCCCAGCATTTT. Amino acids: CASIPATGSNQPQHF.

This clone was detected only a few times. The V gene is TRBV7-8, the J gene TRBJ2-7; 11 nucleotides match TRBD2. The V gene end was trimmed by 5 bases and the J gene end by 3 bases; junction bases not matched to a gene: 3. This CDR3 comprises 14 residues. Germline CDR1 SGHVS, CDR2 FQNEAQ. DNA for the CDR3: TGTGCCAGCAGCCTGGGACTAGCGGTCTACGAGCAGTACTTC. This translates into CASSLGLAVYEQYF.

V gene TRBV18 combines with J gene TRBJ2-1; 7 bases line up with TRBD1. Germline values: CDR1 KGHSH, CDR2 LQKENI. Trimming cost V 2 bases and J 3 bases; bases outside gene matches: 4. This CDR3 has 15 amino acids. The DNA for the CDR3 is TGTGCCAGCTCACCAAGGGGGCTTATCTACAATGAGCAGTTCTTC. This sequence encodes CASSPRGLIYNEQFF.

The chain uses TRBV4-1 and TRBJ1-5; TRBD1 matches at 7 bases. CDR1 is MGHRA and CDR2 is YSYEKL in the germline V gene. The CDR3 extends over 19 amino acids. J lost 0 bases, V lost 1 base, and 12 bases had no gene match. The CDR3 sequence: CASSQVVTDRRNSNQPQHF. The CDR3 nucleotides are TGCGCCAGCAGCCAAGTAGTAACGGACAGGCGGAATAGCAATCAGCCCCAGCATTTT.

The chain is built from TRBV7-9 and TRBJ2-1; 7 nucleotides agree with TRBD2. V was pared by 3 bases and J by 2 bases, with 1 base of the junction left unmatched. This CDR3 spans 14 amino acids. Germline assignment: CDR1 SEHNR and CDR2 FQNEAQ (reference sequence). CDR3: CASSLAGAYNEQFF. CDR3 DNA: TGTGCCAGCAGCTTGGCGGGAGCCTACAATGAGCAGTTCTTC.

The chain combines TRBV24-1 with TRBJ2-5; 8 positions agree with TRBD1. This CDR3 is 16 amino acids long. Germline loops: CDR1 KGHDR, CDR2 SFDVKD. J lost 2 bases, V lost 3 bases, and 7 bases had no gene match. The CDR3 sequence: CATSDMTGATQETQYF. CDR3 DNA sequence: TGTGCCACCAGTGATATGACAGGGGCAACTCAAGAGACCCAGTACTTC.

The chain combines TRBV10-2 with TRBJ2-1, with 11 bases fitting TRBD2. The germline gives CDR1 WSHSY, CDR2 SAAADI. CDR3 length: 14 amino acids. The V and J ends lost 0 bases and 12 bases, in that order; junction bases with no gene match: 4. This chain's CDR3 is CASSESTSGIGQFF. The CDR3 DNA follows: TGCGCCAGCAGTGAGTCGACTAGCGGGATAGGGCAGTTCTTC.